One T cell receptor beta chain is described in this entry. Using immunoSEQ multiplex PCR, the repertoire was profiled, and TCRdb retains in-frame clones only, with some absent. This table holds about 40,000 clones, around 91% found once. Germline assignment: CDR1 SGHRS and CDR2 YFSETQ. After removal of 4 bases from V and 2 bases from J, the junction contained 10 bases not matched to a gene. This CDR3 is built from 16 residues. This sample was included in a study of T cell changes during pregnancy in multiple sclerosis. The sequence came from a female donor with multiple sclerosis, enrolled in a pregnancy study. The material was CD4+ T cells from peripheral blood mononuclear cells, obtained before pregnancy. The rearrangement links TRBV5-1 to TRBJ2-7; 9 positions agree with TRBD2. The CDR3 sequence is CASSALAGEKTYEQYF. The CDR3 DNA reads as TGCGCCAGCAGCGCCTTAGCGGGAGAGAAGACCTACGAGCAGTACTTC.